The 31 T cell receptor beta chains presented below share a single source sample, sequenced in a study of cytomegalovirus exposure and HLA in healthy donors. Amplification used 60 Vbeta primers and 13 Jbeta primers. Sequencing used immunoSEQ multiplex PCR; TCRdb keeps in-frame clones, though not all of them. Here the sample spans some 160,000 clones, 70% to 85% being singletons. What was sequenced was PBMCs. These receptors came from a male donor in good health and CMV-seronegative.

Only a few counts were recorded for this clone. This chain uses TRBV30 with TRBJ1-4; a possible D gene is TRBD1 (5 bases). The CDR3 has 15 amino acids. Germline values: CDR1 GTSNPN, CDR2 SVGIG (reference sequence). Trimming removed 2 bases at V and 8 bases at J, with 18 bases between. The CDR3 nucleotides read TGTGCCTGGAGTACGTCTGCGACAGTGGGGGAAAAACTGTTTTTT. It is translated as CAWSTSATVGEKLFF.

This chain uses TRBV28 with TRBJ2-2; D possibly corresponds to TRBD1 (5 bases). Trimming pared 6 bases from V and 4 bases from J, leaving 18 bases between. Germline-derived CDR1 and CDR2 are MDHEN and SYDVKM. This CDR3 is 16 amino acids long. The DNA for the CDR3 is TGTGCCAGCAGACCCTTATCAATCAGGGCCACCGGGGAGCTGTTTTTT. This translates into CASRPLSIRATGELFF.

The CDR3 coding sequence is TGTGCCACCAGCAGAGGCGGACAGGGGGCAAAGACTGAAGCTTTCTTT. Protein sequence: CATSRGGQGAKTEAFF. The rearrangement joins TRBV15 to TRBJ1-1, with 11 bases lining up with TRBD1. Germline V gene sequence: CDR1 LNHNV, CDR2 YYDKDF (reference sequence). The CDR3 loop spans 16 amino acids. The ends lost 1 base at V and 5 bases at J; junction bases unmatched: 6. The whole variable domain, filled in from reference TRBV15 and TRBJ1-1, reads DAMVIQNPRYQVTQFGKPVTLSCSQTLNHNVMYWYQQKSSQAPKLLFHYYDKDFNNEADTPDNFQSRRPNTSFCFLDIRSPGLGDTAMYLCATSRGGQGAKTEAFFGQGTRLTVV.

The chain is built from TRBV7-9 and TRBJ1-1; TRBD1 is a possible D gene (5 bases). This CDR3 is built from 14 residues. The ends were cut back, 4 bases at V and 1 base at J, with 10 bases in the middle. Germline-derived CDR1 and CDR2 are SEHNR and FQNEAQ (reference sequence). The chain's CDR3 is CASSWGNENTEAFF. CDR3 nucleotides: TGTGCCAGCAGCTGGGGCAATGAGAACACTGAAGCTTTCTTT.

This clone was recorded at least ten times. V usage is TRBV7-3 and J usage is TRBJ2-3; 7 bases agree with TRBD2. CDR1 is SGHTA and CDR2 is FQGTGA in the germline V gene. CDR3 length equals 15 residues. With V trimmed by 5 bases and J by 0 bases, 5 bases remained unmatched. CDR3 in DNA: TGTGCCAGCAGCCGACTAGCTAGAAGCACAGATACGCAGTATTTT. Its protein is CASSRLARSTDTQYF.

The chain is built from TRBV5-1 and TRBJ2-6; 10 nucleotides agree with TRBD1. Germline CDR1 SGHRS, CDR2 YFSETQ. CDR3 size: 20 residues. V trimming: 5 bases; J trimming: 0 bases; junction bases outside the gene matches: 14. The CDR3 region is CASRGLAQDRGDSGANVLTF. In DNA form, the CDR3 reads TGCGCCAGCAGAGGATTGGCGCAGGACAGGGGGGACTCTGGGGCCAACGTCCTGACTTTC. The variable domain in full, completed from reference TRBV5-1 and TRBJ2-6, reads KAGVTQTPRYLIKTRGQQVTLSCSPISGHRSVSWYQQTPGQGLQFLFEYFSETQRNKGNFPGRFSGRQFSNSRSEMNVSTLELGDSALYLCASRGLAQDRGDSGANVLTFGAGSRLTVL.

The rearrangement links TRBV19 to TRBJ1-1; possible D gene TRBD1, 6 bases. The CDR3 consists of 15 residues. Germline CDR1 and CDR2: LNHDA and SQIVND (reference sequence). Trimming took off 4 bases at V and 1 base at J, with 13 bases between the two ends. Here the CDR3 DNA reads TGTGCCAGTAGTACACGGGGGGCGCGGAACACTGAAGCTTTCTTT. Its protein product is CASSTRGARNTEAFF.

To note about this clone: Other nucleotide sequences in the sample specify the same CDR3. The chain recombines TRBV14 with TRBJ2-5, with a tentative D call TRBD1 (5 bases). There are 15 residues in the CDR3. Trimming cost V 0 bases and J 5 bases, with 13 bases left between them. The germline CDR1 and CDR2 sequences are SGHDN and FVKESK. This CDR3 is CASSQDPAGKETQYF. The CDR3 DNA is TGTGCCAGCAGCCAAGATCCGGCAGGGAAGGAGACCCAGTACTTC.

The chain couples TRBV7-2 to TRBJ1-2, with 12 bases identical to TRBD1. CDR1 is SGHTA, CDR2 FQGNSA, per germline. The CDR3 is made up of 16 amino acids. The J segment lost 4 bases and the V segment lost 6 bases, leaving 9 bases of the junction unmatched. CDR3 sequence (DNA): TGTGCCAGCAGGCGCGGGACAGGGGGCGAAAGCTATGGCTACACCTTC. This sequence encodes CASRRGTGGESYGYTF.

This clone was recorded a few times. The chain links TRBV5-4 to TRBJ2-2, with D perhaps matching TRBD2 (5 bases). The germline V and J ends were trimmed by 2 bases and 6 bases, with 5 bases remaining between them. The V gene's germline CDR1 is SGHNT and CDR2 YYREEE (reference sequence). CDR3 length equals 12 residues. CDR3 sequence reads: CASSLLAGELFF. The CDR3 DNA sequence: TGTGCCAGCAGCTTACTAGCCGGGGAGCTGTTTTTT.

This clone occurred a few times. J is TRBJ1-2 and V is TRBV7-3, with 10 bases identical to TRBD1. After removal of 6 bases from V and 8 bases from J, the junction contained 6 bases not matched to a gene. Germline CDR1 is SGHTA and CDR2 is FQGTGA. The CDR3 has 13 amino acids. Written as DNA, the CDR3 is TGTGCCAGCAGTCCAGGGACAGGGGAAGGCTACACCTTC. Translation: CASSPGTGEGYTF.

The chain links TRBV5-1 to TRBJ2-7, with 9 bases matching TRBD1. After removal of 1 base from V and 0 bases from J, the junction contained 8 bases not matched to a gene. The germline CDR1 and CDR2 sequences are SGHRS and YFSETQ. This CDR3 has 17 amino acids. CDR3 sequence (DNA): TGCGCCAGCAGCTTGTTGGGACAGGGACAGGTCTCCTACGAGCAGTACTTC. It encodes CASSLLGQGQVSYEQYF.

The rearrangement joins TRBV28 to TRBJ2-5; 9 positions agree with TRBD2. The CDR3 runs 15 residues. The J segment lost 3 bases and the V segment lost 5 bases, leaving 7 bases of the junction unmatched. Germline lookup yields CDR1 MDHEN and CDR2 SYDVKM. This CDR3 is CASSSLAGDEETQYF. CDR3 DNA: TGTGCCAGCAGTAGTTTAGCGGGAGACGAAGAGACCCAGTACTTC.

The chain couples TRBV14 to TRBJ2-7; perhaps TRBD2 as D (5 bases). This CDR3 is 14 amino acids long. Trimming removed 5 bases at V and 1 base at J, with 12 bases between. Germline V gene lookup returns CDR1 SGHDN and CDR2 FVKESK. The CDR3: CASSVREGSYEQYF. CDR3 bases: TGTGCCAGCAGCGTGCGTGAGGGTTCCTACGAGCAGTACTTC.

This clone was counted only a few times. The chain uses TRBV18 and TRBJ2-5; the match to TRBD1 covers 7 bases. The closer fit of TRBJ2-7 to the DNA end suggests the J call may be wrong. Germline V lookup: CDR1 KGHSH, CDR2 LQKENI. This CDR3 has 14 amino acids. CDR3 region: CASSQGQVSYEQYF. The CDR3, as DNA: TGTGCCAGCTCACAAGGACAGGTCTCCTACGAGCAGTACTTC.

The rearrangement joins TRBV15 to TRBJ1-1; a weak D match, TRBD1 (6 bases). CDR3 length: 14 amino acids. Germline lookup yields CDR1 LNHNV and CDR2 YYDKDF (reference sequence). V was clipped by 0 bases and J by 8 bases, with 13 bases between them. This CDR3 reads CATSRDAAGQEAFF. The CDR3 coding sequence is TGTGCCACCAGCAGAGATGCCGCCGGACAGGAAGCTTTCTTT.

The chain joins TRBV9 to TRBJ2-3, with TRBD2 as a possible D gene (6 bases). CDR1 is SGDLS and CDR2 is YYNGEE in the germline V gene. Trimming took off 0 bases at V and 2 bases at J, with 10 bases between the two ends. The CDR3 runs 15 residues. The chain's CDR3 is CASSVGASDTDTQYF. CDR3 in DNA: TGTGCCAGCAGCGTAGGAGCTAGCGACACAGATACGCAGTATTTT.

In its sample, this clone was seen once. This sequence joins TRBV6-4 and TRBJ2-3; 15 positions match TRBD2. CDR1 and CDR2 (germline): MRHNA, SNTAGT. This CDR3 has 16 residues. Germline trimming cut 5 bases from V and 3 bases from J; bases unmatched to any gene: 3. The CDR3 reads CASSRTSGGATDTQYF. The CDR3 DNA reads TGTGCCAGCAGTCGGACTAGCGGGGGGGCGACAGATACGCAGTATTTT.

The chain has TRBV7-8 and TRBJ2-3, with D possibly being TRBD1 (6 bases). This CDR3 region has 16 residues. Germline V CDR1 and CDR2: SGHVS, FQNEAQ. The V end lost 3 bases, the J end lost 4 bases, and 17 bases lay between the germline ends. The CDR3 coding sequence is TGTGCCAGCAGCTTCCGTCAGACAGGACGGGCAGATACGCAGTATTTT. The encoded protein is CASSFRQTGRADTQYF.

V and J are TRBV7-2 and TRBJ2-5, with D possibly being TRBD2 (7 bases). From germline, CDR1 is SGHTA and CDR2 FQGNSA. Trimming removed 7 bases from V and 5 bases from J, with 17 bases in between. CDR3 length equals 14 residues. The CDR3 region has the DNA TGTGCCAGCACCCAAAAGGGGGGGAGGGAGACCCAGTACTTC. Amino acid sequence: CASTQKGGRETQYF.

The chain employs TRBV28 and TRBJ2-1; 14 bases agree with TRBD2. V lost 5 bases to trimming and J lost 5 bases; unmatched junction nucleotides: 11. The germline V gene encodes CDR1 MDHEN and CDR2 SYDVKM. This CDR3 is built from 18 residues. The DNA of the CDR3 is TGTGCCAGCAGTCCTCTCCCGGGGACTAGCGGGAGCAACAATGAGCAGTTCTTC. Its protein product is CASSPLPGTSGSNNEQFF.

The V gene is TRBV30, the J gene TRBJ1-5; D is unresolved. Trimming took off 2 bases at V and 9 bases at J, with 14 bases between the two ends. Germline V gene data show CDR1 as GTSNPN and CDR2 as SVGIG (reference sequence). The CDR3 is 13 residues long. The CDR3 DNA is TGTGCCTGGAGTCTCATCCATTGGAGGCCCCAGCATTTT. Amino acids: CAWSLIHWRPQHF. The full variable domain, in which reference TRBV30 and TRBJ1-5 provide the parts outside the CDR3, is SQTIHQWPATLVQPVGSPLSLECTVEGTSNPNLYWYRQAAGRGLQLLFYSVGIGQISSEVPQNLSASRPQDRQFILSSKKLLLSDSGFYLCAWSLIHWRPQHFGDGTRLSIL.

J is TRBJ2-7 and V is TRBV9, with a weak D call TRBD2 (6 bases). V was shortened by 0 bases and J by 6 bases, with 16 bases between the two germline ends. The CDR3 runs 15 residues. From germline, CDR1 is SGDLS and CDR2 YYNGEE. The CDR3 reads CASSVGWGAGGEQYF. The DNA of the CDR3 is TGTGCCAGCAGCGTAGGATGGGGCGCCGGGGGCGAGCAGTACTTC.

This clone was detected only a few times. The chain combines TRBV11-2 with TRBJ1-2, with 11 nucleotides matching TRBD1. The ends lost 6 bases at V and 4 bases at J; junction bases unmatched: 4. The CDR3 is 14 residues long. Germline V gives CDR1 SGHAT, CDR2 FQNNGV. The CDR3 loop reads CASSRTGGLYGYTF. The CDR3 coding sequence is TGTGCCAGCAGTCGGACAGGGGGCCTCTATGGCTACACCTTC.

Worth noting for this clone: Other DNA sequences in the sample encode the same CDR3. The chain joins TRBV6-5 to TRBJ2-7, with 9 bases identical to TRBD1. The CDR3 has 14 residues. The J segment lost 4 bases and the V segment lost 4 bases, leaving 5 bases of the junction unmatched. Germline V CDR1 and CDR2: MNHEY, SVGAGI. The CDR3 protein is CASSSGTGLYEQYF. For the CDR3, the DNA is TGTGCCAGCAGTTCCGGGACAGGGCTTTACGAGCAGTACTTC.

The rearrangement joins TRBV2 to TRBJ1-2; 7 bases fit TRBD1. The CDR3 totals 15 residues. Germline V gene sequence: CDR1 SNHLY, CDR2 FYNNEI. The J segment lost 4 bases and the V segment lost 8 bases, leaving 13 bases of the junction unmatched. CDR3 sequence reads: CASSDRSVGSYGYTF. In nucleotides, the CDR3 is TGTGCCAGCTCGGACAGGTCGGTTGGTTCCTATGGCTACACCTTC.

The rearrangement joins TRBV29-1 to TRBJ2-1, with TRBD2 matching 9 bases. The CDR3 totals 15 residues. Trimming took 5 bases from V and 9 from J; bases not matched to a gene: 14. In germline, CDR1 is SQVTM, CDR2 ANQGSEA. The CDR3 here is CSVIILAGGWGEQFF. CDR3 bases: TGCAGCGTTATTATCTTGGCGGGGGGGTGGGGTGAGCAGTTCTTC.

This chain connects TRBV7-2 to TRBJ1-1, with D possibly matching TRBD1 (6 bases). The length of the CDR3 is 15 residues. V dropped 5 bases and J dropped 1 base, with 14 bases sitting between them. In germline, CDR1 is SGHTA, CDR2 FQGNSA. The CDR3 region is CASSPGGARNTEAFF. The CDR3 coding sequence is TGTGCCAGCAGCCCCGGGGGGGCTCGGAACACTGAAGCTTTCTTT.

The J gene is TRBJ2-7, the V gene TRBV9; 9 bases map to TRBD1. Germline values: CDR1 SGDLS, CDR2 YYNGEE. V dropped 7 bases and J dropped 5; count of bases not matched to a gene: 10. The CDR3 spans 14 residues. In DNA form, the CDR3 reads TGTGCCAGCGACGCCTCGGGACAGGGTAACGAGCAGTACTTC. It translates to CASDASGQGNEQYF.

V gene TRBV7-2 combines with J gene TRBJ2-2, with D possibly TRBD1 on 5 matching bases. The germline gives CDR1 SGHTA, CDR2 FQGNSA. V was clipped by 5 bases and J by 7 bases, with 17 bases between them. The CDR3 runs 15 residues. The CDR3 DNA sequence: TGTGCCAGCAGCCTCCACCCGGGCCAGGGCGGGGAGCTGTTTTTT. Its translation: CASSLHPGQGGELFF.

V usage is TRBV4-2 and J usage is TRBJ2-7; possible D gene TRBD2, 5 bases. V was cut by 0 bases and J by 1 base, with 10 bases left in between. The CDR3 has 15 amino acids. Germline-derived CDR1 and CDR2 are LGHNA and YNFKEQ. The CDR3: CASSQDLEVSYEQYF. The CDR3 nucleotides read TGTGCCAGCAGCCAAGATCTGGAGGTATCCTACGAGCAGTACTTC.